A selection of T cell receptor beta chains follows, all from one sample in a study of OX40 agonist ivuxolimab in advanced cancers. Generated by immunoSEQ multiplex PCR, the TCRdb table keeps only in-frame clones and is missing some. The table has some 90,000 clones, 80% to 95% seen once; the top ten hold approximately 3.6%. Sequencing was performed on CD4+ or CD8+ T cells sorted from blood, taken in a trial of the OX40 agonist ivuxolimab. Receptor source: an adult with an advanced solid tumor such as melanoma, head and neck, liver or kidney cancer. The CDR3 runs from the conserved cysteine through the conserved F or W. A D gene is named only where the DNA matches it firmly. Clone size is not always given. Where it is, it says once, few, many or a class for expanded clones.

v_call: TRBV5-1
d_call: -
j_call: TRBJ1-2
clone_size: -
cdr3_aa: CASSPLGRDGYTF
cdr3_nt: TGCGCCAGCAGCCCGCTAGGACGGGATGGCTACACCTTC

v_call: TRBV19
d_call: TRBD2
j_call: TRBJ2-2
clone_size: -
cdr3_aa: CASSIALAGPTGELFF
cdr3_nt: TGTGCCAGTAGTATAGCACTAGCGGGCCCCACCGGGGAGCTGTTTTTT

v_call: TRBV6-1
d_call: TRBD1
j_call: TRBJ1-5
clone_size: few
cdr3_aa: CASSERDRGSQPQHF
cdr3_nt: TGTGCCAGCAGTGAAAGGGACAGGGGGTCTCAGCCCCAGCATTTT

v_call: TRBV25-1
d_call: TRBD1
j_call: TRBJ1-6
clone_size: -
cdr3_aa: CASSERDSNSPLHF
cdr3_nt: TGTGCCAGCAGTGAAAGGGACAGTAATTCACCCCTCCACTTT

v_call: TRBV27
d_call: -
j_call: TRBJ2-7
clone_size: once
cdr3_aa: CASSLTHLYEQYF
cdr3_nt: TGTGCCAGCAGTTTAACTCATCTCTACGAGCAGTACTTC

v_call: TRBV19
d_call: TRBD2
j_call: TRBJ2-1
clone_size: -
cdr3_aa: CASTWTSGREQFF
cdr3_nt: TGTGCCAGTACCTGGACTAGCGGGCGTGAGCAGTTCTTC

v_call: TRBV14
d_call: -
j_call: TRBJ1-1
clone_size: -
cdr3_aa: CASSQGGHTEAFF
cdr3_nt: TGTGCCAGCAGCCAGGGGGGCCACACTGAAGCTTTCTTT

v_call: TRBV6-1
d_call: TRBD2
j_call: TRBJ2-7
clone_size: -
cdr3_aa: CASSEASAGGAYEQYF
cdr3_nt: TGTGCCAGCAGTGAAGCGTCGGCGGGAGGGGCCTACGAGCAGTACTTC

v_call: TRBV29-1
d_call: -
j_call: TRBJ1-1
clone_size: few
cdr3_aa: CSVEDGNTEAFF
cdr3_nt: TGCAGCGTTGAAGATGGGAACACTGAAGCTTTCTTT

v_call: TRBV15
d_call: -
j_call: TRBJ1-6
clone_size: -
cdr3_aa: CATSRPSNSPLHF
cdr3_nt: TGTGCCACCAGCAGACCGTCGAATTCACCCCTCCACTTT

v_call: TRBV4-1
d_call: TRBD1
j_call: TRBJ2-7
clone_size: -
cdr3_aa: CASSQLSDRVDAEQYF
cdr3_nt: TGCGCCAGCAGCCAACTTTCGGACAGGGTCGATGCCGAGCAGTACTTC

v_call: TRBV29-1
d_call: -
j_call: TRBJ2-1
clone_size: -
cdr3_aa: CSVERRDNEQFF
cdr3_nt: TGCAGCGTTGAGCGGAGAGACAATGAGCAGTTCTTC

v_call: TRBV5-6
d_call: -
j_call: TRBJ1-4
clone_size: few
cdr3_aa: CASSLIATNEKLFF
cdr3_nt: TGTGCCAGCAGCTTAATTGCAACTAATGAAAAACTGTTTTTT

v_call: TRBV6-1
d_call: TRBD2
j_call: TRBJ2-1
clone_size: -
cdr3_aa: CASSESWEGRSGQFF
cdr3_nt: TGTGCCAGCAGTGAATCGTGGGAGGGCCGGAGCGGGCAGTTCTTC

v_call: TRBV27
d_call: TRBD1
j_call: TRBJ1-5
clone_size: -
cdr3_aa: CASKTSGQGGAPQHF
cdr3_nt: TGTGCCAGCAAGACTTCCGGACAGGGCGGTGCGCCCCAGCATTTT

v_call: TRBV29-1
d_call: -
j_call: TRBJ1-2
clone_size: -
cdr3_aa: CSVEGRGSNYGYTF
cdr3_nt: TGCAGCGTTGAGGGTAGGGGCTCAAACTATGGCTACACCTTC

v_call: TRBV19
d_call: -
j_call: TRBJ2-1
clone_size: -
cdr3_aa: CASSIHPYNEQFF
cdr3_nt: TGTGCCAGTAGTATCCACCCCTACAATGAGCAGTTCTTC

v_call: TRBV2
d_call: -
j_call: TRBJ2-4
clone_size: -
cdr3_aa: CASSKNIQYF
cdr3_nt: TGTGCCAGCAGCAAAAACATTCAGTACTTC

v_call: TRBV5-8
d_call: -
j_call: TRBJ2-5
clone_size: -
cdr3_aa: CASSLALWLETQYF
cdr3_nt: TGTGCCAGCAGCTTGGCTCTATGGCTAGAGACCCAGTACTTC

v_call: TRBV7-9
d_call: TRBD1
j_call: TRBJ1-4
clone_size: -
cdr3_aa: CASSFDRGGDEKLFF
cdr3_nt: TGTGCCAGCAGCTTTGACAGGGGCGGCGATGAAAAACTGTTTTTT

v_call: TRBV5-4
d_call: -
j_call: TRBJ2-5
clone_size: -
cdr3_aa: CASSLEGAETQYF
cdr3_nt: TGTGCCAGCAGCCTCGAGGGAGCAGAGACCCAGTACTTC

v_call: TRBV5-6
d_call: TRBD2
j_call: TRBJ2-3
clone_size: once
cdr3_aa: CASSLGLAVAGDTQYF
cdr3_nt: TGTGCCAGCAGCCTGGGACTAGCGGTGGCAGGAGATACGCAGTATTTT

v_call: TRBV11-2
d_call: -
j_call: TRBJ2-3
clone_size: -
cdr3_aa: CASSSRRDTQYF
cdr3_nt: TGTGCCAGCAGCTCCCGGCGGGATACGCAGTATTTT

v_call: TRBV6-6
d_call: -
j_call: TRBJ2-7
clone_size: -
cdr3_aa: CASSGVYEQYF
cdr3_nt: TGTGCCAGCAGTGGGGTCTACGAGCAGTACTTC

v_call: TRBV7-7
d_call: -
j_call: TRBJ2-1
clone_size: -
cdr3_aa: CASSLGPLNNEQFF
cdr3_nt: TGTGCCAGCAGCTTAGGGCCGCTCAACAATGAGCAGTTCTTC

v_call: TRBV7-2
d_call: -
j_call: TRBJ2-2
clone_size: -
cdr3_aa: CARQNDTGELFF
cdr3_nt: TGTGCCCGACAGAACGACACCGGGGAGCTGTTTTTT

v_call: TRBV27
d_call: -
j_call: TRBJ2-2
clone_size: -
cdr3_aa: CASSLSAFGELFF
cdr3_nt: TGTGCCAGCAGTTTATCCGCGTTCGGGGAGCTGTTTTTT

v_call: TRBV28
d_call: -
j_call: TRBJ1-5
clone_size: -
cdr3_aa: CASREGMGNQPQHF
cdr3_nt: TGTGCCAGCAGGGAGGGAATGGGCAATCAGCCCCAGCATTTT

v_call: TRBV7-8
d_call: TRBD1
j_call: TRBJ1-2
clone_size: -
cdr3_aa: CASSLGGTGLYGYTF
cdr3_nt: TGTGCCAGCAGCTTAGGTGGGACAGGGCTTTATGGCTACACCTTC

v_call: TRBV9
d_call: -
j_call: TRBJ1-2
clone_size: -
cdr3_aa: CASSFRGSYGYTF
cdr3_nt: TGTGCCAGCAGTTTCAGGGGTAGTTATGGCTACACCTTC

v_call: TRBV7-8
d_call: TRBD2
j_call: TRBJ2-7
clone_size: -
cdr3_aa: CASSVDGRGGFEQYF
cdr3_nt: TGTGCCAGCAGTGTAGACGGGCGGGGGGGCTTCGAGCAGTACTTC

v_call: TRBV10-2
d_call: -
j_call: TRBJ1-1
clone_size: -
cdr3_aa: CASSEGRGNTEAFF
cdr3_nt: TGCGCCAGCAGTGAGGGGAGGGGGAACACTGAAGCTTTCTTT

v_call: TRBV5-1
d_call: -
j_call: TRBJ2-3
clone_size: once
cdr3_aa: CASSLGGTRDTGTDTQYF
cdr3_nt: TGCGCCAGCAGCTTGGGGGGAACCCGGGACACTGGCACAGATACGCAGTATTTT

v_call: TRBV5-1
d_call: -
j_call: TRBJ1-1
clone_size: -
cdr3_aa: CASRAGLEAFF
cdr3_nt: TGCGCCAGCAGGGCGGGCCTTGAAGCTTTCTTT

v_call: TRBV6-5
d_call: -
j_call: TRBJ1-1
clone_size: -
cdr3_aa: CASSTALNTEAFF
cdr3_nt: TGTGCCAGCAGCACAGCTCTGAACACTGAAGCTTTCTTT